The subject of this entry is one TCR beta chain. The antigen is not known. V gave up 0 bases and J gave up 5 bases, with 10 bases separating them. CDR3 size: 14 residues. From germline, CDR1 is WNHNN and CDR2 SYGVQD (reference sequence). The data stem from a study of cytomegalovirus exposure and HLA in healthy donors. Study overall: The study's early data release held approximately 91 million unique TCRs from HLA-typed donors. Study-wide findings and caveats: The listing of roughly 160 TCR beta chains classed them as cytomegalovirus-associated. Rarity marked most TCR sequences, yet some public TCRs occurred in many donors.

Primers included in the PCR were 60 Vbeta and 13 Jbeta primers. Using immunoSEQ multiplex PCR, the repertoire was profiled, and TCRdb retains in-frame clones only, with some absent. The profile shows tens of thousands of clones, roughly 76% of them singletons. The chain is built from TRBV10-1 and TRBJ2-5, with D perhaps TRBD2 (5 bases). This sequence originates from a male donor in good health and CMV-seronegative. The material sequenced was PBMCs. The CDR3 here is CASSESEGEETQYF. The CDR3 nucleotides read TGCGCCAGCAGTGAGTCTGAGGGCGAGGAGACCCAGTACTTC.